This T cell receptor beta chain originates from a study of CD8+ T cells in alopecia areata. Regarding the study as a whole: Numerous expanded lesional clones remained in scalp and blood during tofacitinib. Treatment with tofacitinib significantly lowered scalp clonality and reduced expanded CD8+ clones among the top 100.

Treatment of the sample: oral pan-JAK inhibitor, 5-10 mg twice daily. Germline CDR1 is SGHTA and CDR2 is FQGNSA. V was cut by 5 bases and J by 3 bases, with 16 bases left in between. The CDR3 covers 15 residues. Extracted RNA was reverse transcribed into cDNA, the sequencing template. The data were produced by immunoSEQ multiplex PCR, yet TCRdb's version contains in-frame clones alone and is incomplete. Here the sample spans about 220,000 clones, under 75% being singletons. This clone was counted at least ten times. What it binds is not known. This TCR was recovered from a human donor with alopecia areata. The chain is built from TRBV7-2 and TRBJ1-1; D perhaps matches TRBD1 (5 bases). The specimen comprised CD4+ T cells sorted from blood, sampled at week 4, from a patient treated with tofacitinib. CDR3 bases: TGTGCCAGCAGCCCGCAGGGCGGCGGATACACTGAAGCTTTCTTT. Amino acid sequence: CASSPQGGGYTEAFF.